These T cell receptor beta chains were read from a single sample in a study of PD-1 blockade in mismatch repair-deficient tumors. Assay: immunoSEQ multiplex PCR; the TCRdb copy retains only in-frame clones and omits some. The data contain under 50,000 clones, around 79% of them singletons. Here the sequenced sample was peripheral blood, taken 4 weeks after starting pembrolizumab. The receptors derive from an adult with mismatch repair-deficient cancer. Both conserved end residues are part of each CDR3. Fields, in order: J gene, D gene, V gene, clone size, CDR3 protein, CDR3 DNA. The D gene is left open where the match is weak. Size is omitted from some rows. Given values are once, few, many or a class for expanded clones.

TRBJ2-1 | - | TRBV5-1 | - | CASSLRTYNEQFF | TGCGCCAGCAGCTTGCGGACCTACAATGAGCAGTTCTTC
TRBJ2-3 | TRBD2 | TRBV19 | - | CATLSREADTQYF | TGTGCCACCCTCTCTCGGGAGGCAGATACGCAGTATTTT
TRBJ1-4 | - | TRBV30 | - | CAWTPQGANEKLFF | TGTGCCTGGACTCCACAGGGAGCAAATGAAAAACTGTTTTTT
TRBJ2-7 | TRBD1 | TRBV28 | - | CASSRGQSPYEQYF | TGTGCCAGCAGTAGGGGGCAGAGTCCCTACGAGCAGTACTTC
TRBJ2-7 | - | TRBV11-2 | - | CASSLGRGPSYEQYF | TGTGCCAGCAGCTTAGGTCGGGGCCCCTCCTACGAGCAGTACTTC
TRBJ2-1 | TRBD2 | TRBV7-6 | - | CASSQEAGTSNWNEQFF | TGTGCCAGCAGCCAAGAAGCCGGGACTAGCAATTGGAATGAGCAGTTCTTC
TRBJ2-7 | - | TRBV6-5 | few | CASRESGQESYEQYF | TGTGCCAGCAGGGAAAGCGGGCAGGAAAGCTACGAGCAGTACTTC
TRBJ2-2 | - | TRBV11-2 | - | CASSPGQGYTGELFF | TGTGCCAGCAGCCCCGGACAAGGTTACACCGGGGAGCTGTTTTTT
TRBJ1-1 | - | TRBV6-1 | - | CASSVFPGGRNTEAFF | TGTGCCAGCAGTGTGTTCCCAGGCGGACGGAACACTGAAGCTTTCTTT
TRBJ2-1 | TRBD2 | TRBV27 | once | CASSLVDSGRGGRNEQFF | TGTGCCAGCAGTTTAGTTGATAGCGGGAGAGGGGGGCGCAATGAGCAGTTCTTC
TRBJ2-7 | TRBD2 | TRBV14 | once | CASSQVSSGSYHEQYF | TGTGCCAGCAGCCAAGTATCCAGCGGGAGTTACCACGAGCAGTACTTC
TRBJ2-5 | TRBD1 | TRBV4-2 | - | CASSQEAGTDQETQYF | TGTGCCAGCAGCCAAGAAGCCGGGACAGACCAAGAGACCCAGTACTTC
TRBJ2-7 | - | TRBV27 | - | CASSLDRYSHEQYF | TGTGCCAGCAGTTTAGACAGGTACTCCCACGAGCAGTACTTC
TRBJ2-1 | - | TRBV30 | - | CAWSGDSPYNEQFF | TGTGCCTGGAGTGGCGACAGCCCCTACAATGAGCAGTTCTTC
TRBJ2-3 | TRBD1 | TRBV10-3 | - | CAISLGTGDTDTQYF | TGTGCCATCAGCTTGGGGACAGGGGACACAGATACGCAGTATTTT
TRBJ2-3 | TRBD2 | TRBV10-2 | - | CASRASGESTDTQYF | TGCGCCAGCAGAGCTAGCGGGGAAAGCACAGATACGCAGTATTTT
TRBJ2-6 | TRBD1 | TRBV10-3 | - | CAISELPDRGRLGANVLTF | TGTGCCATCAGTGAACTCCCAGACAGGGGGCGGCTTGGGGCCAACGTCCTGACTTTC
TRBJ2-1 | TRBD2 | TRBV5-1 | - | CASSLPSGSLSYNEQFF | TGCGCCAGCAGCTTGCCTAGCGGGAGCCTTTCCTACAATGAGCAGTTCTTC
TRBJ2-7 | TRBD2 | TRBV19 | - | CASSIVGGRASTTYEQYF | TGTGCCAGTAGTATAGTCGGCGGGAGGGCCTCTACGACCTACGAGCAGTACTTC